A selection of T cell receptor beta chains follows, all from one sample in a study of T cells in Graves' hyperthyroidism and ophthalmopathy. Each CDR3 protein is one row after TCRdb ran MiXCR on the multiplex PCR reads. The sample has 490,000 or so distinct CDR3 sequences, around a fifth seen once; the top ten hold around 54%. Sequenced: blood. The source is a woman in her 70s with Graves' ophthalmopathy. The CDR3 runs from the conserved cysteine through the conserved F or W. A D gene is named only where the DNA matches it firmly. Part of the rows lack a size; the others show once, few, many or a class for expanded clones.

abundance	d_gene	v_gene	j_gene	CDR3aa	CDR3nt
few	TRBD2	TRBV5-1	TRBJ2-1	CASSARTSGSNEQFF	TGCGCCAGCAGCGCAAGGACTAGCGGGAGTAATGAGCAGTTCTTC
-	-	TRBV15	TRBJ1-6	CATAVRIENSPLHF	TGTGCCACCGCCGTCAGGATTGAGAATTCACCCCTCCACTTT
-	-	TRBV19	TRBJ1-1	CASSGLGGAMEAFF	TGTGCCAGTAGTGGGCTCGGGGGCGCGATGGAAGCTTTCTTT
-	TRBD2	TRBV10-3	TRBJ2-7	CAISEPASGSYEQYF	TGTGCCATCAGTGAGCCGGCCAGCGGGAGTTACGAGCAGTACTTC
many	TRBD2	TRBV28	TRBJ2-7	CASSSAGGVPEQYF	TGTGCCAGCAGTTCCGCGGGGGGCGTGCCGGAGCAGTACTTC
many	-	TRBV6-1	TRBJ2-7	CASSEALGRYEQYF	TGTGCCAGCAGTGAAGCGCTCGGGCGTTACGAGCAGTACTTC
-	-	TRBV6-5	TRBJ1-6	CASSYGGSGSPLHF	TGTGCCAGCAGTTACGGGGGTAGTGGGTCACCCCTCCACTTT
few	-	TRBV30	TRBJ2-2	CAWSVRKAGELFF	TGTGCCTGGAGTGTACGGAAGGCCGGGGAGCTGTTTTTT
few	-	TRBV6-1	TRBJ2-2	CASTPTGANTGELFF	TGTGCCAGCACACCGACGGGAGCAAACACCGGGGAGCTGTTTTTT
few	-	TRBV2	TRBJ1-5	CASSGGLFNQPQHF	TGTGCCAGCAGTGGAGGCCTGTTTAATCAGCCCCAGCATTTT
few	TRBD1	TRBV28	TRBJ2-7	CASSLGGQGSHEQYF	TGTGCCAGCAGTTTAGGGGGACAGGGGTCCCACGAGCAGTACTTC
few	TRBD1	TRBV27	TRBJ2-6	CASSPRTGASGANVLTF	TGTGCCAGCAGTCCCCGGACAGGGGCCTCTGGGGCCAACGTCCTGACTTTC
few	TRBD1	TRBV20-1	TRBJ1-1	CSAREGASEAFF	TGCAGTGCTAGGGAGGGGGCCAGTGAAGCTTTCTTT
few	-	TRBV6-1	TRBJ1-2	CASRTGGGYGYTF	TGTGCCAGCAGAACCGGAGGGGGCTATGGCTACACCTTC
-	-	TRBV10-3	TRBJ2-1	CAISSQGLDEQFF	TGTGCCATCAGTTCACAGGGACTGGATGAGCAGTTCTTC
-	TRBD2	TRBV30	TRBJ2-3	CAWSSPDSGSADTQYF	TGTGCCTGGAGTTCCCCGGATAGCGGGAGTGCAGATACGCAGTATTTT
-	TRBD2	TRBV2	TRBJ2-2	CASRLAGVGGELFF	TGTGCCAGTCGACTAGCGGGAGTTGGAGGGGAGCTGTTTTTT
-	TRBD1	TRBV29-1	TRBJ1-1	CSVEAWLGQGNLAFF	TGCAGCGTTGAAGCTTGGTTGGGACAGGGAAACCTGGCTTTCTTT
-	TRBD2	TRBV6-5	TRBJ2-2	CASSYSRLAGVPGELFF	TGTGCCAGCAGTTACTCGAGACTAGCGGGAGTTCCCGGGGAGCTGTTTTTT
many	-	TRBV2	TRBJ1-1	CATHRDTRGTEAFF	TGTGCCACTCACCGGGACACCAGGGGCACTGAAGCTTTCTTT
many	-	TRBV2	TRBJ2-1	CATHLWTNNEQFF	TGTGCCACCCACTTATGGACAAACAATGAGCAGTTCTTC
few	-	TRBV5-1	TRBJ2-5	CASSLTGLQETQYF	TGCGCCAGCAGCTTAACAGGACTCCAAGAGACCCAGTACTTC
many	TRBD1	TRBV20-1	TRBJ1-2	CSAKGAGGYTF	TGCAGTGCTAAGGGGGCTGGTGGCTACACCTTC
few	TRBD2	TRBV28	TRBJ2-1	CASSLWTSGRSNEQFF	TGTGCCAGCAGTTTATGGACTAGCGGGAGGAGCAATGAGCAGTTCTTC
many	TRBD2	TRBV6-6	TRBJ2-3	CASSYRLAGGIDTQYF	TGTGCCAGCAGTTACAGGCTAGCGGGAGGGATTGATACGCAGTATTTT
many	-	TRBV28	TRBJ2-7	CASSLPGRDTYEQYF	TGTGCCAGCAGTTTACCAGGGAGAGATACCTACGAGCAGTACTTC
-	-	TRBV7-3	TRBJ2-5	CASSLTSHPQETQYF	TGTGCCAGCAGCTTAACTTCCCACCCCCAGGAGACCCAGTACTTC
-	TRBD1	TRBV9	TRBJ2-7	CASSVGGTGLYEQYF	TGTGCCAGCAGCGTAGGGGGGACAGGGCTCTACGAGCAGTACTTC
few	-	TRBV12-3/TRBV12-4	TRBJ2-3	CASSSTATDTQYF	TGTGCCAGCAGTTCGACTGCCACAGATACGCAGTATTTT
-	-	TRBV30	TRBJ1-2	CAWSEGRYYGYTF	TGTGCCTGGAGTGAAGGACGCTACTATGGCTACACCTTC
few	-	TRBV27	TRBJ1-1	CASSKGGSMGEAFF	TGTGCCAGCAGCAAGGGGGGCAGTATGGGTGAAGCTTTCTTT
-	TRBD2	TRBV29-1	TRBJ2-3	CSITGGSVPSTDTQYF	TGCAGCATTACCGGCGGGAGCGTTCCAAGCACAGATACGCAGTATTTT
many	-	TRBV11-1	TRBJ2-7	CASSPSPDYEQYF	TGTGCCAGCAGCCCGAGTCCCGACTACGAGCAGTACTTC
few	-	TRBV30	TRBJ2-7	CAWSVGRSGEQYF	TGTGCCTGGAGTGTAGGGCGGTCTGGCGAGCAGTACTTC
many	-	TRBV7-2	TRBJ1-1	CASSLGQSTEAFF	TGTGCCAGCAGCTTAGGACAAAGCACTGAAGCTTTCTTT
few	TRBD1	TRBV10-3	TRBJ1-1	CAIKGGGRENTEAFF	TGTGCCATCAAGGGAGGGGGCCGGGAGAACACTGAAGCTTTCTTT
-	-	TRBV9	TRBJ2-1	CASSYDWASEQFF	TGTGCCAGCAGCTATGACTGGGCGTCGGAGCAGTTCTTC
-	TRBD2	TRBV10-3	TRBJ2-5	CAIARASGALKETQYF	TGTGCCATCGCGCGGGCTAGCGGGGCTCTCAAAGAGACCCAGTACTTC
few	-	TRBV3-1	TRBJ2-7	CASSLSPLQGLREQYF	TGTGCCAGCAGCCTTTCTCCCCTACAGGGTTTGCGCGAGCAGTACTTC
few	TRBD1	TRBV6-2/TRBV6-3	TRBJ1-5	CASSYRTGGGNQPQHF	TGTGCCAGCAGTTACCGCACAGGGGGTGGCAATCAGCCCCAGCATTTT
-	TRBD1	TRBV15	TRBJ2-2	CATSRDGQGNGELFF	TGTGCCACCAGCAGAGATGGACAGGGTAACGGGGAGCTGTTTTTT
many	-	TRBV24-1	TRBJ2-3	CATSGGGTDTQYF	TGTGCCACCAGTGGGGGGGGCACAGATACGCAGTATTTT
-	TRBD1	TRBV20-1	TRBJ2-1	CSAMTGGNNEQFF	TGCAGTGCTATGACAGGGGGGAACAATGAGCAGTTCTTC
many	-	TRBV12-3/TRBV12-4	TRBJ2-3	CASSFTGINADTQYF	TGTGCCAGCAGTTTCACAGGGATTAACGCAGATACGCAGTATTTT
-	-	TRBV2	TRBJ2-7	CASSEWGTEQYF	TGTGCCAGCAGTGAATGGGGTACCGAGCAGTACTTC
-	-	TRBV7-3	TRBJ2-3	CASSLSLNTDTQYF	TGTGCCAGCAGCTTAAGTCTAAACACAGATACGCAGTATTTT
once	TRBD2	TRBV7-8	TRBJ2-5	CASSAGVAGARETQYF	TGTGCCAGCAGTGCTGGGGTAGCGGGAGCCAGGGAGACCCAGTACTTC
-	-	TRBV7-9	TRBJ2-1	CASSLVVGFPNEQFF	TGTGCCAGCAGCTTAGTCGTGGGGTTTCCCAATGAGCAGTTCTTC
-	-	TRBV20-1	TRBJ1-1	CSARTIGRVGWNTEAFF	TGCAGTGCCCGCACCATAGGTAGGGTGGGGTGGAACACTGAAGCTTTCTTT
-	TRBD1	TRBV5-6	TRBJ1-2	CASSGDTTGANGYTF	TGTGCCAGCAGCGGAGACACGACAGGGGCGAATGGCTACACCTTC
few	TRBD2	TRBV19	TRBJ2-1	CASSIRLAVRLFSSYNEQFF	TGTGCCAGTAGTATCCGACTAGCGGTTCGACTTTTTAGCTCCTACAATGAGCAGTTCTTC
-	-	TRBV11-2	TRBJ2-1	CASSRGARVDEQFF	TGTGCCAGCAGTCGCGGCGCACGTGTTGATGAGCAGTTCTTC